The next 4 T cell receptor beta chains were all read from a single sample in a study of blood T cells in healthy people across ages. Sample-barcoded 5' priming and a J-beta primer mix drove a second PCR of 7 to 11 cycles. TCRdb analysed the 5' RACE reads with MiXCR anew, one entry per CDR3 protein. This repertoire shows 1.2 million to 1.5 million distinct CDR3 sequences, approximately 63% found once; its top ten account for 6.5% to 8.5%. The sequenced material came from blood. These TCRs come from a man aged 18-30 years in good health.

The chain has TRBV3-1 and TRBJ2-1, with 8 bases identical to TRBD2. V trimming: 4 bases; J trimming: 2 bases; junction bases outside the gene matches: 13. The germline V gene has CDR1 LGHDT and CDR2 YNNKEL (reference sequence). The CDR3 has 18 residues. CDR3 nucleotide sequence: TGTGCCAGCAGCCGAGACTTCCGTAGCGGGAAGCCCTACAATGAGCAGTTCTTC. Translation gives CASSRDFRSGKPYNEQFF.

The J gene is TRBJ2-1, the V gene TRBV11-2; 13 positions match TRBD2. Germline assignment: CDR1 SGHAT and CDR2 FQNNGV. There are 18 residues in the CDR3. The ends lost 6 bases at V and 8 bases at J; junction bases unmatched: 16. CDR3: CASSTIRTSGGGRYEQFF. CDR3 nucleotides: TGTGCCAGCAGTACGATCCGAACTAGCGGGGGGGGAAGATATGAGCAGTTCTTC.

J is TRBJ1-4 and V is TRBV20-1, with D hard to call. The CDR3 has 14 residues. V lost 5 bases to trimming and J lost 7 bases, with 17 bases between them. CDR1 and CDR2 from the germline V gene are DFQATT and SNEGSKA (reference sequence). The CDR3 reads CSAWGGRGGEKLFF. DNA of the CDR3: TGCAGTGCTTGGGGAGGGCGTGGCGGTGAAAAACTGTTTTTT.

The genes are TRBV11-2 and TRBJ2-5; 8 bases line up with TRBD2. The germline CDR1 and CDR2 sequences are SGHAT and FQNNGV. The CDR3 contains 16 residues. V trimming: 3 bases; J trimming: 4 bases; junction bases outside the gene matches: 10. CDR3 in amino acids: CASSFPRAGVVETQYF. CDR3 DNA sequence: TGTGCCAGCAGCTTTCCGAGAGCGGGAGTTGTAGAGACCCAGTACTTC.